These 28 T cell receptor beta chains originate from one sample sequenced in a study of blood T cells in healthy people across ages (dated by TCRdb to 2015 to 2017). Libraries were built with 5' RACE. Sequenced using an Illumina HiSeq 2500. A second PCR of about 6 to 12 cycles was performed with a sample-barcoded 5' primer and a J-beta primer mix. Clones were called with MiXCR by TCRdb after fastp trimmed the public reads at Q25, and only in-frame beta chains were retained. CDR3 protein sequences are deduplicated, and each keeps its most common genes and DNA. The sample table lists 650,000 to 700,000 distinct CDR3 sequences, 40% to 65% of them with a count of one. Of the sample, around an eighth falls within the top ten clones. The specimen was blood. The receptors were gathered from a woman older than 75 in good health.

About this clonotype: Since a much larger clone is just one base distant, this may be a read error. The V call is TRBV5-1, the J call TRBJ2-3, with D maybe TRBD2 (5 bases). From germline, CDR1 is SGHRS and CDR2 YFSETQ. This CDR3 contains 15 residues. The V end lost 2 bases, the J end lost 1 base, and 11 bases lay between the germline ends. The CDR3 DNA reads as TGCGCCAGCAGCTTTGCGGAGGCTCGCACAGATACGCAGTATTTT. This encodes CASSFAEARTDTQYF.

Ten or more counts support this clonotype. The chain employs TRBV20-1 and TRBJ2-7, with 8 bases aligning to TRBD1. CDR3 size: 13 residues. With V trimmed by 4 bases and J by 7 bases, 9 bases remained unmatched. The germline CDR1 and CDR2 sequences are DFQATT and SNEGSKA (reference sequence). The CDR3 sequence is CSAKVQGAQEQYF. The CDR3 nucleotides read TGCAGTGCTAAGGTCCAGGGGGCTCAGGAGCAGTACTTC.

The V and J genes are TRBV6-5 and TRBJ2-5; maybe TRBD2 (6 bases). The germline CDR1 and CDR2 sequences are MNHEY and SVGAGI. V was pared by 7 bases and J by 1 base, with 10 bases between. The CDR3 runs to 13 residues. The CDR3 region is CASNEAGQETQYF. The CDR3 DNA reads as TGTGCCAGCAATGAAGCGGGCCAAGAGACCCAGTACTTC.

The chain employs TRBV20-1 and TRBJ1-1; D call uncertain. V was trimmed by 2 bases and J by 4 bases, leaving 14 bases between them. The germline CDR1 and CDR2 sequences are DFQATT and SNEGSKA (reference sequence). The CDR3 consists of 14 residues. The CDR3 coding sequence is TGCAGTGCTAGATTCTTTGGCCGGGGCACTGAAGCTTTCTTT. Its translation: CSARFFGRGTEAFF.

V usage is TRBV7-8 and J usage is TRBJ2-1; possibly TRBD1 for D (7 bases). Germline assignment: CDR1 SGHVS and CDR2 FQNEAQ. Trimming stripped 1 base from V and 8 bases from J, with 18 bases between. This CDR3 has 16 residues. CDR3 sequence reads: CASSLVGGGWSDEQFF. For the CDR3, the DNA is TGTGCCAGCAGCTTAGTTGGAGGGGGCTGGAGCGATGAGCAGTTCTTC.

Ten or more counts support this clonotype. The chain links TRBV28 to TRBJ2-7, with 8 bases matching TRBD2. This CDR3 has 14 residues. J was trimmed by 5 bases and V by 2 bases; bases with no gene match: 5. In germline, CDR1 is MDHEN, CDR2 SYDVKM. The CDR3 spells CASSLISAGDEQYF. The CDR3 nucleotides read TGTGCCAGCAGTTTAATTTCAGCGGGAGACGAGCAGTACTTC.

This clonotype has a handful of counts. A read error may explain this, as a much larger clone is one base away. The chain links TRBV6-5 to TRBJ1-1, with D unclear. Germline V gene data show CDR1 as MNHEY and CDR2 as SVGAGI. This CDR3 has 15 residues. The V gene lost 4 bases and the J gene lost 2 bases, with 14 bases spanning the gap. In DNA form, the CDR3 reads TGTGCCAGCAGTTCCCCATGCCCCGGCAACACTGAAGCTTTCTTT. This sequence encodes CASSSPCPGNTEAFF.

This clonotype was counted only a few times. CDR3 loop: CASSQEGLGADTQYF. The CDR3, as DNA: TGTGCCAGCAGCCAAGAGGGCCTAGGAGCAGATACGCAGTATTTT. This chain links TRBV4-2 with TRBJ2-3; D not certain. V was clipped by 0 bases and J by 4 bases, with 11 bases between them. Germline V CDR1 and CDR2: LGHNA, YNFKEQ. The CDR3 is 15 residues long.

Of note for this clonotype: A read error is possible here, since a much larger clone lies one base away. The chain recombines TRBV12-3 or TRBV12-4 with TRBJ2-7; 12 positions agree with TRBD2. This CDR3 region has 14 residues. Germline trimming cut 6 bases from V and 6 bases from J; bases unmatched to any gene: 6. As DNA, the CDR3 is TGTGCCAGCAGCATGACTAGCGGGAGTACCGAGCAGTACGTC. Its protein product is CASSMTSGSTEQYV.

Note on this clonotype: A much larger clone lies one base from this, so it may be a read error. The V gene is TRBV5-1, the J gene TRBJ2-5, with 8 bases identical to TRBD2. V shed 7 bases and J 11 bases; nucleotides not matched to a gene: 16. This CDR3 is built from 14 residues. Germline loops: CDR1 SGHRS, CDR2 YFSETQ. Here the CDR3 reads CASRASGQDNEQYF. The CDR3 DNA reads as TGCGCCAGCCGCGCTAGCGGGCAGGACAATGAGCAGTACTTC.

This clonotype came up once. This may come from a read error, since a much larger clone is one base off. The chain employs TRBV5-5 and TRBJ2-1; TRBD1 matches 7 bases. Trimming removed 4 bases from V and 6 bases from J; junction bases left unmatched: 16. Germline CDR1 reads SGHKS; CDR2 reads YYEKEE (reference sequence). CDR3 length: 17 amino acids. The CDR3 here is CASSPSGTDIRCNEQFF. The CDR3 nucleotides read TGTGCCAGCAGCCCATCTGGGACAGACATTCGGTGCAATGAGCAGTTCTTC.

This chain connects TRBV9 to TRBJ2-1; TRBD2 matches at 9 bases. This CDR3 is 16 amino acids long. The trim removed 1 base at V and 8 bases at J, leaving 10 bases unmatched. Germline V gene data show CDR1 as SGDLS and CDR2 as YYNGEE. DNA of the CDR3: TGTGCCAGCAGCGTATATAGCGGGAGTGGATTGGATGAGCAGTTCTTC. Amino acids: CASSVYSGSGLDEQFF.

Only a few counts were recorded for this clonotype. This sequence joins TRBV24-1 and TRBJ2-1, with D maybe TRBD1 (6 bases). The CDR3 extends over 14 amino acids. Deletions cut 8 bases from V and 4 bases from J, with 14 bases between. Germline CDR1 KGHDR, CDR2 SFDVKD. The CDR3 sequence is CATTATGTYNEQFF. Here the CDR3 DNA reads TGTGCCACCACCGCTACAGGGACATACAATGAGCAGTTCTTC.

The rearrangement uses TRBV4-1 and TRBJ2-5; D is uncertain. Germline CDR1 reads MGHRA; CDR2 reads YSYEKL. The V end lost 4 bases, the J end lost 2 bases, and 17 bases lay between the germline ends. CDR3 length: 16 residues. CDR3: CASSRPYGPRQETQYF. CDR3 DNA: TGCGCCAGCAGCCGACCTTATGGACCTAGGCAAGAGACCCAGTACTTC.

This clonotype has a handful of counts. The chain links TRBV5-1 to TRBJ2-2, with TRBD2 identical over 9 bases. The CDR3 is made up of 17 amino acids. Per germline, CDR1 SGHRS and CDR2 YFSETQ. J lost 1 base, V lost 4 bases, and 8 bases had no gene match. This CDR3 is CASSPWTSAMNTGELFF. The CDR3 coding sequence is TGCGCCAGCAGCCCATGGACTAGCGCTATGAACACCGGGGAGCTGTTTTTT.

This clonotype was counted ten times or more. This sequence joins TRBV7-2 and TRBJ1-6, with D unresolved. The CDR3 totals 13 residues. In germline, CDR1 is SGHTA, CDR2 FQGNSA. V lost 3 bases and J lost 7, with 7 bases in between. The CDR3 DNA reads TGTGCCAGCAGCTTTTCCGTCAATTCACCCCTCCACTTT. Translation gives CASSFSVNSPLHF.

This clonotype was recorded at least ten times. The gene calls are TRBV7-7 and TRBJ2-3, with D possibly TRBD2 on 6 matching bases. Trimming shortened V by 1 base and J by 5 bases, and 7 bases separated the two germline ends. This CDR3 contains 13 residues. Germline CDR1 reads SSHAT; CDR2 reads FNYEAQ (reference sequence). CDR3 bases: TGTGCCAGCAGCTTAGTGGAGGGAGATACGCAGTATTTT. Translated, it gives CASSLVEGDTQYF.

The chain links TRBV7-9 to TRBJ2-1; D perhaps matches TRBD2 (6 bases). Looked up from germline, CDR1 is SEHNR and CDR2 is FQNEAQ (reference sequence). This CDR3 has 14 residues. The V and J ends lost 4 bases and 3 bases respectively, with 10 bases between them. In DNA form, the CDR3 reads TGTGCCAGCAGCTGGACGGGGGTCTACAATGAGCAGTTCTTC. It specifies CASSWTGVYNEQFF.

This clonotype occurred a few times. The chain is built from TRBV2 and TRBJ1-1, with no clear D. Germline values: CDR1 SNHLY, CDR2 FYNNEI. This CDR3 has 12 residues. The V end lost 7 bases, the J end lost 7 bases, and 13 bases lay between the germline ends. CDR3 residues: CASMSQNFEAFF. As DNA, the CDR3 is TGTGCCAGCATGTCCCAGAATTTTGAAGCTTTCTTT.

This clonotype was found a few times. The V gene is TRBV20-1, the J gene TRBJ1-4; D unresolved. Trimming pared 0 bases from V and 0 bases from J, leaving 8 bases between. This CDR3 region has 15 residues. CDR1 and CDR2 from the germline V gene are DFQATT and SNEGSKA (reference sequence). The CDR3 protein is CSARDSATTNEKLFF. The CDR3 DNA reads TGCAGTGCTAGAGATTCGGCGACAACTAATGAAAAACTGTTTTTT.

The chain joins TRBV18 to TRBJ2-5, with D possibly TRBD1 on 5 matching bases. Germline CDR1 KGHSH, CDR2 LQKENI. The CDR3 runs 15 residues. Trimming removed 1 base at V and 11 bases at J, with 20 bases between. The CDR3 DNA sequence: TGTGCCAGCTCACCACTCTGGGGCCAGTACAATGAGCAGTACTTC. Translated: CASSPLWGQYNEQYF.

This clonotype occurred a few times. V and J are TRBV24-1 and TRBJ2-2; a weak D match, TRBD2 (5 bases). In germline, CDR1 is KGHDR, CDR2 SFDVKD. V was cut by 4 bases and J by 7 bases, with 9 bases left in between. This CDR3 is built from 13 residues. In DNA, the CDR3 is TGTGCCACCAGTGAAGGGAGTAGCGGGGAGCTGTTTTTT. Its translation is CATSEGSSGELFF.

This clonotype was counted many times. The genes are TRBV10-3 and TRBJ2-7, with 12 bases that match TRBD2. V lost 6 bases to trimming and J lost 2 bases; unmatched junction nucleotides: 8. The CDR3 loop spans 16 amino acids. Germline V gives CDR1 ENHRY, CDR2 SYGVKD. The DNA for the CDR3 is TGTGCCATCAGAGACCCCGGACTAGCGGGGACCTACGAGCAGTACTTC. This translates into CAIRDPGLAGTYEQYF.

This clonotype was counted a single time. V and J are TRBV6-5 and TRBJ1-6; D gene uncertain. Trimming pared 0 bases from V and 10 bases from J, leaving 7 bases between. Germline CDR1 and CDR2: MNHEY and SVGAGI. The length of the CDR3 is 13 residues. CDR3 protein: CASSYSGLSPLHF. CDR3 sequence (DNA): TGTGCCAGCAGTTACTCTGGGCTGTCACCCCTCCACTTT.

This CDR3 reads CASSVAAGGPSDTQYF. The CDR3 DNA reads TGTGCCAGCAGCGTAGCGGCGGGAGGGCCCTCAGATACGCAGTATTTT. The chain recombines TRBV9 with TRBJ2-3; 9 nucleotides agree with TRBD2. The CDR3 runs 16 residues. The J segment lost 4 bases and the V segment lost 0 bases, leaving 6 bases of the junction unmatched. Germline CDR1 and CDR2: SGDLS and YYNGEE.

This clonotype was observed once. Just one base apart from a much larger clone, this may be a read error. Likely a read error: the CDR3 ends without its conserved phenylalanine or tryptophan. The chain uses TRBV6-5 and TRBJ1-4, with a weak D call TRBD1 (5 bases). The CDR3 is 15 amino acids. The V end lost 2 bases, the J end lost 6 bases, and 13 bases lay between the germline ends. In germline, CDR1 is MNHEY, CDR2 SVGAGI. The CDR3 region is CASSYHQGSDEKLFL. The CDR3 nucleotides are TGTGCCAGCAGTTACCACCAGGGAAGCGATGAAAAACTGTTTTTG.

Concerning this clonotype: At one of its ends the junction is not consistent with the germline gene, which may arise from a read error. V is TRBV3-1 and J is TRBJ1-2; 7 nucleotides line up with TRBD1. This CDR3 is built from 13 residues. Germline values: CDR1 LGHDT, CDR2 YNNKEL (reference sequence). This chain's CDR3 is CASSQFGLGGCTF. CDR3 bases: TGTGCCAGCAGCCAATTCGGGTTAGGGGGCTGCACCTTC.

The rearrangement joins TRBV18 to TRBJ2-3; D is tentatively TRBD1 or TRBD2 (5 bases each). Germline V lookup: CDR1 KGHSH, CDR2 LQKENI. The CDR3 has 16 residues. V lost 2 bases and J lost 4, with 16 bases in between. The CDR3 DNA follows: TGTGCCAGCTCACCAGACTTGGTGAGGGGCCCAGATACGCAGTATTTT. Residues: CASSPDLVRGPDTQYF.